This TCR beta chain is from a study of beta chain features in type 1 diabetes. Across the whole study: Cells sorted and examined across all samples totaled approximately 100,000,000.

As every portion of the isolated RNA was reverse transcribed, the sequencing read expressed TCRB transcripts. Profiled with immunoSEQ multiplex PCR; TCRdb holds only in-frame clones, not every one. The table has about 68,000 clones, almost 50% seen once. Of note for this clone: Antigen: not known.

V lost 7 bases to trimming and J lost 3 bases, with 12 bases between them. Germline V gene sequence: CDR1 SNHLY, CDR2 FYNNEI. The CDR3 totals 13 residues. Study observations and caveats: Patients with Type 1 diabetes showed moderately but significantly shorter TCRB CDR3s in all four CD4+ subsets. Type 1 diabetes patients had VDJ junctions that carried fewer insertions and more deletions.

Staining for CD45RO/CCR7/CD25/CD127/CD95/CD27 allowed sorting of CD4+ naive, central memory, regulatory and stem cell-like memory cells. Sequenced material: central memory CD4+ T cells from blood. The rearrangement joins TRBV2 to TRBJ1-2; D ambiguous. This receptor was taken from a man aged 25 to 40 with type 1 diabetes. The CDR3 loop reads CASIESIDYGYTF. The CDR3 nucleotides are TGTGCCAGCATAGAGTCTATCGACTATGGCTACACCTTC.